This TCR beta chain was retrieved from a study of blood T cell repertoires in COVID-19. Study-level background: Whether acute or convalescent, the COVID-19 samples came from the United States, Italy and Spain. T cells, B-cell-depleted T cells, or PBMCs provided the cDNA or gDNA that served as material.

Trimming took 2 bases from V and 3 from J, leaving 17 bases between them. This CDR3 has 16 amino acids. Germline V gene sequence: CDR1 LNHDA, CDR2 SQIVND (reference sequence). Per the original methods: Nucleated cell counts were estimated from reference gene primer amplification. Profiled with immunoSEQ multiplex PCR; TCRdb holds only in-frame clones, not every one. V and J calls and clone size are those listed in that table; D and trimming were worked out from the DNA. The sample shows over 250,000 clones, roughly 90% of them seen only once. Specimen: peripheral blood. V and J are TRBV19 and TRBJ2-7; possible D gene TRBD2, 5 bases. The clonotype was recovered from a woman in her 30s with acute or convalescent COVID-19. CDR3 nucleotide sequence: TGTGCCAGTAGTATACAGTTCGGGCAAGGGAGCTACGAGCAGTACTTC. This encodes CASSIQFGQGSYEQYF. The variable domain in full, with the rest retrieved from reference TRBV19 and TRBJ2-7, is DGGITQSPKYLFRKEGQNVTLSCEQNLNHDAMYWYRQDPGQGLRLIYYSQIVNDFQKGDIAEGYSVSREKKESFPLTVTSAQKNPTAFYLCASSIQFGQGSYEQYFGPGTRLTVT.